The 26 T cell receptor beta chains below were found in one sample sequenced in a study of somatic mutations in cytotoxic T cells in rheumatoid arthritis. The repertoire was sequenced with immunoSEQ multiplex PCR; TCRdb's copy has only in-frame clones and lacks some. Counted here are tens of thousands of clones, about 85% occurring once; the ten biggest clones make up about 15%. The sequenced sample was CD8+ T cells sorted from blood. The receptor source for this set is an adult with rheumatoid arthritis.

The chain couples TRBV27 to TRBJ1-1, with no clear D. V shed 1 base and J shed 7 bases, with 16 bases lying between them. Germline CDR1 is MNHEY and CDR2 is SMNVEV (reference sequence). CDR3 length equals 15 residues. In DNA, the CDR3 is TGTGCCAGCAGTTTATTCTCGGCAGCCCACAGTGAAGCTTTCTTT. This sequence encodes CASSLFSAAHSEAFF.

This rearrangement joins TRBV6-1 to TRBJ2-4; D could derive from TRBD1 or TRBD2 (5 bases each). V shed 6 bases and J shed 1 base, with 13 bases lying between them. CDR1 and CDR2 from the germline V gene are MNHNS and SASEGT. The CDR3 consists of 15 residues. The DNA of the CDR3 is TGTGCCAGCAGCCCCTTAGGGACCGCCAAAAACATTCAGTACTTC. Protein: CASSPLGTAKNIQYF.

J is TRBJ1-6 and V is TRBV5-1, with TRBD1 matching 7 bases. There are 16 residues in the CDR3. Germline CDR1 and CDR2: SGHRS and YFSETQ. Trimming at V came to 4 bases and at J to 1 base, leaving 5 bases not matched to a gene. CDR3 in DNA: TGCGCCAGCAGCGGAGGGGGACAGTCCTATAATTCACCCCTCCACTTT. It is translated as CASSGGGQSYNSPLHF.

The chain couples TRBV7-6 to TRBJ2-1, with D possibly being TRBD1 (7 bases). The CDR3 has 14 amino acids. Looked up from germline, CDR1 is SGHVS and CDR2 is FNYEAQ. V was shortened by 0 bases and J by 8 bases, with 11 bases between the two germline ends. The CDR3 coding sequence is TGTGCCAGCAGCTTAGCTGGAGGGGGCTATGAGCAGTTCTTC. Amino acids: CASSLAGGGYEQFF.

The chain joins TRBV9 to TRBJ2-3; 7 nucleotides line up with TRBD2. The CDR3 has 17 residues. Trimming cost V 1 base and J 3 bases; bases outside gene matches: 11. The germline gives CDR1 SGDLS, CDR2 YYNGEE. In DNA, the CDR3 is TGTGCCAGCAGCGTAAATAGGGCGGGAGAAGGAACAGATACGCAGTATTTT. It is translated as CASSVNRAGEGTDTQYF.

This clone was recorded once. The rearrangement joins TRBV29-1 to TRBJ1-4; TRBD1 agrees at 8 bases. The CDR3 sequence is 16 residues long. CDR1 is SQVTM, CDR2 ANQGSEA, per germline. V shed 4 bases, J shed 6 bases, and the junction held 13 bases outside the gene matches. The DNA for the CDR3 is TGCAGCGTTGTGGGGGTGGTGGGACAGGATTATGAAAAACTGTTTTTT. Residues: CSVVGVVGQDYEKLFF.

The genes are TRBV19 and TRBJ1-2, with D perhaps TRBD1 (6 bases). CDR3 length: 13 amino acids. Germline V gene data show CDR1 as LNHDA and CDR2 as SQIVND (reference sequence). V lost 7 bases and J lost 3, with 12 bases in between. CDR3 residues: CASTVRQDYGYTF. Here the CDR3 DNA reads TGTGCCAGTACCGTCCGACAGGACTATGGCTACACCTTC. The whole variable domain, filled in from reference TRBV19 and TRBJ1-2, reads DGGITQSPKYLFRKEGQNVTLSCEQNLNHDAMYWYRQDPGQGLRLIYYSQIVNDFQKGDIAEGYSVSREKKESFPLTVTSAQKNPTAFYLCASTVRQDYGYTFGSGTRLTVV.

The rearrangement uses TRBV5-1 and TRBJ1-3, with D possibly matching TRBD1 (6 bases). Germline loops: CDR1 SGHRS, CDR2 YFSETQ. This CDR3 contains 17 residues. Trimming cost V 4 bases and J 0 bases, with 17 bases left between them. The CDR3 DNA reads as TGCGCCAGCAGCCCCCGTGGGGGGCCAAGCTCTGGAAACACCATATATTTT. Its translation: CASSPRGGPSSGNTIYF.

This rearrangement joins TRBV9 to TRBJ2-3; TRBD2 matches at 10 bases. Unmatched junction bases numbered 5, after V lost 0 bases and J lost 4 bases. This CDR3 is 16 amino acids long. CDR1 is SGDLS and CDR2 is YYNGEE in the germline V gene. The CDR3 loop reads CASSVGSGGAPDTQYF. CDR3 in DNA: TGTGCCAGCAGCGTAGGCAGCGGGGGGGCCCCAGATACGCAGTATTTT.

The V gene is TRBV7-8, the J gene TRBJ2-1, with 7 positions matching TRBD1. The germline CDR1 and CDR2 sequences are SGHVS and FQNEAQ. With 5 bases clipped from V and 7 bases from J, the junction kept 14 bases outside the gene matches. The CDR3 has 16 amino acids. DNA of the CDR3: TGTGCCAGCAGCCCCCGACAGGGTTTGGGCTCGAATGAGCAGTTCTTC. Its protein product is CASSPRQGLGSNEQFF.

The rearrangement joins TRBV11-2 to TRBJ1-1; tentative D call: TRBD1 (6 bases). Germline V lookup: CDR1 SGHAT, CDR2 FQNNGV. This CDR3 spans 14 amino acids. V was trimmed by 1 base and J by 5 bases, leaving 11 bases between them. The CDR3 region is CASSLGGGWTEAFF. The CDR3 DNA sequence: TGTGCCAGCAGCTTAGGAGGGGGATGGACTGAAGCTTTCTTT.

V and J are TRBV5-1 and TRBJ1-1; 8 nucleotides line up with TRBD1. The CDR3 loop spans 15 amino acids. J was trimmed by 3 bases and V by 1 base; bases with no gene match: 5. Germline CDR1 is SGHRS and CDR2 is YFSETQ. In nucleotides, the CDR3 is TGCGCCAGCAGCTTGTACAGGGGGGGGGACACTGAAGCTTTCTTT. Translating gives CASSLYRGGDTEAFF. Variable domain in full (rest from reference TRBV5-1 and TRBJ1-1): KAGVTQTPRYLIKTRGQQVTLSCSPISGHRSVSWYQQTPGQGLQFLFEYFSETQRNKGNFPGRFSGRQFSNSRSEMNVSTLELGDSALYLCASSLYRGGDTEAFFGQGTRLTVV.

This chain uses TRBV27 with TRBJ2-2, with 7 nucleotides matching TRBD1. CDR3 length: 16 amino acids. With V trimmed by 2 bases and J by 5 bases, 8 bases remained unmatched. Germline V gene data show CDR1 as MNHEY and CDR2 as SMNVEV (reference sequence). The CDR3 DNA reads as TGTGCCAGCAGTTTAAGGAAGGGGGCGAGTACCGGGGAGCTGTTTTTT. Translating gives CASSLRKGASTGELFF.

CDR3 nucleotides: TGCAGCGTTGAAGATCGGGGACGAAATTCTGGCTACACCTTC. Its protein product is CSVEDRGRNSGYTF. The chain uses TRBV29-1 and TRBJ1-2, with D perhaps matching TRBD1 (5 bases). V lost 0 bases, J lost 7 bases, and 15 bases lay in between. Germline-derived CDR1 and CDR2 are SQVTM and ANQGSEA. CDR3 size: 14 residues.

V is TRBV28 and J is TRBJ1-1; a possible D gene is TRBD1 (6 bases). Trimming shortened V by 6 bases and J by 3 bases, and 14 bases separated the two germline ends. Looked up from germline, CDR1 is MDHEN and CDR2 is SYDVKM. The CDR3 consists of 14 residues. CDR3 DNA: TGTGCCAGCAGCCATAGGGGGAGGGACACTGAAGCTTTCTTT. Amino acids: CASSHRGRDTEAFF. The whole variable domain, remainder taken from reference TRBV28 and TRBJ1-1, is DVKVTQSSRYLVKRTGEKVFLECVQDMDHENMFWYRQDPGLGLRLIYFSYDVKMKEKGDIPEGYSVSREKKERFSLILESASTNQTSMYLCASSHRGRDTEAFFGQGTRLTVV.

The chain is built from TRBV7-9 and TRBJ2-1; TRBD2 agrees at 7 bases. This CDR3 is built from 16 residues. Trimming at V came to 7 bases and at J to 4 bases, leaving 13 bases not matched to a gene. CDR1 SEHNR and CDR2 FQNEAQ come from the germline V gene (reference sequence). For the CDR3, the DNA is TGTGCCAGCAAGGGGAGCGGGGCGTGGGTGTACAATGAGCAGTTCTTC. Protein: CASKGSGAWVYNEQFF.

The V call is TRBV6-6, the J call TRBJ1-1; D remains unclear. This CDR3 has 13 amino acids. The germline gives CDR1 MNHNY, CDR2 SVGAGI (reference sequence). The ends were cut back, 4 bases at V and 1 base at J, with 7 bases in the middle. This CDR3 is CASSWTENTEAFF. CDR3 nucleotides: TGTGCCAGCAGTTGGACGGAGAACACTGAAGCTTTCTTT.

This chain uses TRBV5-5 with TRBJ2-7; the match to TRBD1 covers 7 bases. The CDR3 totals 12 residues. CDR1 SGHKS and CDR2 YYEKEE come from the germline V gene (reference sequence). J lost 7 bases, V lost 2 bases, and 3 bases had no gene match. The CDR3 loop is CASSFTGEEQYF. In DNA form, the CDR3 reads TGTGCCAGCAGCTTTACAGGGGAAGAGCAGTACTTC.

The chain combines TRBV11-2 with TRBJ1-4, with D hard to call. Germline CDR1 and CDR2: SGHAT and FQNNGV. V lost 5 bases, J lost 4 bases, and 14 bases lay in between. This CDR3 has 15 amino acids. In DNA form, the CDR3 reads TGTGCCAGCAGCCGCGCGGCAGCCATTAATGAAAAACTGTTTTTT. It translates to CASSRAAAINEKLFF.

This chain links TRBV13 with TRBJ2-1; D is unclear. Trimming left V 6 bases short and J 1 base short, with 4 bases between. This CDR3 contains 12 residues. CDR1 and CDR2 (germline): PRHDT, FYEKMQ (reference sequence). This CDR3 is CASRASYNEQFF. CDR3 nucleotides: TGTGCCAGCAGGGCGTCCTACAATGAGCAGTTCTTC.

The V call is TRBV5-1, the J call TRBJ2-1, with 9 bases aligning to TRBD2. CDR1 and CDR2 from the germline V gene are SGHRS and YFSETQ. V lost 0 bases, J lost 6 bases, and 7 bases stayed unmatched. The CDR3 spans 16 residues. This chain's CDR3 is CASSLAGRLAVNEQFF. Here the CDR3 DNA reads TGCGCCAGCAGCTTGGCCGGGAGACTAGCGGTCAATGAGCAGTTCTTC.

V and J are TRBV30 and TRBJ1-1, with 8 bases lining up with TRBD1. This CDR3 contains 10 residues. CDR1 is GTSNPN and CDR2 is SVGIG in the germline V gene (reference sequence). The ends lost 7 bases at V and 11 bases at J; junction bases unmatched: 6. This CDR3 is CAFRGRGAFF. CDR3 sequence (DNA): TGTGCCTTCAGGGGGCGAGGGGCTTTCTTT.

The gene calls are TRBV6-1 and TRBJ2-3; 7 nucleotides align to TRBD2. The CDR3 sequence is 14 residues long. Germline assignment: CDR1 MNHNS and CDR2 SASEGT. J lost 0 bases, V lost 3 bases, and 0 bases had no gene match. CDR3 DNA: TGTGCCAGCAGTGAGCGGGGGAGCACAGATACGCAGTATTTT. The encoded protein is CASSERGSTDTQYF.

The genes are TRBV5-6 and TRBJ1-2; D gene unclear. The CDR3 has 14 amino acids. Germline lookup yields CDR1 SGHDT and CDR2 YYEEEE. Trimming left V 2 bases short and J 2 bases short, with 10 bases between. In DNA, the CDR3 is TGTGCCAGCAGCTTCGGGGAAGGGAACTATGGCTACACCTTC. It is translated as CASSFGEGNYGYTF.

This clone was observed once. V gene TRBV7-3 combines with J gene TRBJ2-3; 11 bases are shared with TRBD2. The CDR3 runs to 16 residues. The germline V gene encodes CDR1 SGHTA and CDR2 FQGTGA. V gave up 5 bases and J gave up 2 bases; unmatched junction bases: 6. For the CDR3, the DNA is TGTGCCAGCAGCCTGCTAGCGGGAGGCATCACAGATACGCAGTATTTT. Translation: CASSLLAGGITDTQYF.

The V gene is TRBV29-1, the J gene TRBJ2-2; TRBD1 or TRBD2 may be the D gene (5 bases each). V lost 5 bases, J lost 4 bases, and 14 bases lay in between. In germline, CDR1 is SQVTM, CDR2 ANQGSEA. The CDR3 spans 14 residues. CDR3 nucleotide sequence: TGCAGCGTTTCCCGTGGGGGTGGCACCGGGGAGCTGTTTTTT. It yields the protein CSVSRGGGTGELFF.